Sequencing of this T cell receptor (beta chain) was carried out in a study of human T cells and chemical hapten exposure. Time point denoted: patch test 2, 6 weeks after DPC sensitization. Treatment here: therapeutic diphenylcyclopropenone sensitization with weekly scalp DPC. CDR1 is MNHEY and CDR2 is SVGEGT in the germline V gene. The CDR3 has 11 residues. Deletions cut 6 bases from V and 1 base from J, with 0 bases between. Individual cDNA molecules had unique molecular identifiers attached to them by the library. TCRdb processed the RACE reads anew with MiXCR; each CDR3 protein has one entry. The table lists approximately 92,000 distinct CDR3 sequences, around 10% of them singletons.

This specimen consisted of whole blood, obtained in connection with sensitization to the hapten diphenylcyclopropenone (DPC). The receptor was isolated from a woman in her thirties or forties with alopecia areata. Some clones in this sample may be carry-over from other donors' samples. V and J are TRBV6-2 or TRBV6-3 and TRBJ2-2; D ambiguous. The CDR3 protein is CASRNTGELFF. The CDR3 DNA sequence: TGTGCCAGCAGGAACACCGGGGAGCTGTTTTTT.